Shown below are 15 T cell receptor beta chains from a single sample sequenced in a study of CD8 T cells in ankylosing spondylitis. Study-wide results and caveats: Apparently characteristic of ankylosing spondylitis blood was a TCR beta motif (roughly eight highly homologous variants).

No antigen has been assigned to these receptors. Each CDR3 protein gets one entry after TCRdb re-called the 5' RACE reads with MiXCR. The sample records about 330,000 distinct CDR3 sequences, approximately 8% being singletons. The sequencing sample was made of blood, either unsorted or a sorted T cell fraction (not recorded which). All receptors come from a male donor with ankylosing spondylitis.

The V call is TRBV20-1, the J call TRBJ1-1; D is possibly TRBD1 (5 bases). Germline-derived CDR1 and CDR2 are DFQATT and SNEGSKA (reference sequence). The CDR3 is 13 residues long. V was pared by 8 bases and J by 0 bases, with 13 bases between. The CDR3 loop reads CSPLRQMNTEAFF. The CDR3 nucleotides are TGCAGTCCTCTCAGACAGATGAACACTGAAGCTTTCTTT.

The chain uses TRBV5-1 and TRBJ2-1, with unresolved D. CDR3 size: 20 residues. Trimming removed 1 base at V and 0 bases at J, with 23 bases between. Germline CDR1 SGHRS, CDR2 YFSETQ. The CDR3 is CASSLTGPTFIPSSYNEQFF. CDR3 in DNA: TGCGCCAGCAGCTTGACGGGCCCCACCTTTATACCCAGCTCCTACAATGAGCAGTTCTTC.

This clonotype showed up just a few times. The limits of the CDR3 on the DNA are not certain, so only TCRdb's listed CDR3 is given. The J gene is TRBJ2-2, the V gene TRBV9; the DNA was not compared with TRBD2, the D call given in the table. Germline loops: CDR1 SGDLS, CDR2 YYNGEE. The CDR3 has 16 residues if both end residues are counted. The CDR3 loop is CASSVWDYRTPGSCFF.

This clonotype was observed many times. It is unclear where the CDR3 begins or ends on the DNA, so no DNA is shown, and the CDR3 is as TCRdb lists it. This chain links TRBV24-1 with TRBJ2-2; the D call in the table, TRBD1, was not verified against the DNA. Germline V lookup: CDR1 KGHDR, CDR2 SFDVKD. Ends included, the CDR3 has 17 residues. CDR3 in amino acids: CATSDYEGANTGELFFF.

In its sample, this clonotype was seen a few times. In nucleotides, the CDR3 is TGTGCCAGCGGGGGTAGGCTAGCGATAACCGGGGAGCTGTTTTTT. Protein product: CASGGRLAITGELFF. The chain joins TRBV2 to TRBJ2-2; tentative D call: TRBD2 (6 bases). Germline V gives CDR1 SNHLY, CDR2 FYNNEI. V dropped 8 bases and J dropped 5 bases, with 18 bases sitting between them. There are 15 residues in the CDR3.

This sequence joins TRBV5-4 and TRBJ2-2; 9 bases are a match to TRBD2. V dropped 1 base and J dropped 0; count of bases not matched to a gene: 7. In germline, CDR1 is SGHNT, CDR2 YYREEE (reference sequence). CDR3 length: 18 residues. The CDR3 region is CASSLRPAGGTNTGELFF. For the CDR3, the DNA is TGTGCCAGCAGCTTGCGGCCAGCGGGAGGCACGAACACCGGGGAGCTGTTTTTT.

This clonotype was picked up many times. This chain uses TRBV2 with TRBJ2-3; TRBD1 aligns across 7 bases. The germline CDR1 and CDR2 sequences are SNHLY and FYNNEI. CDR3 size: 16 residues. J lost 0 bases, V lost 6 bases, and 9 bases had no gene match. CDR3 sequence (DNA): TGTGCCAGCAGGGCCCGACAGGGCCCAAGCACAGATACGCAGTATTTT. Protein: CASRARQGPSTDTQYF.

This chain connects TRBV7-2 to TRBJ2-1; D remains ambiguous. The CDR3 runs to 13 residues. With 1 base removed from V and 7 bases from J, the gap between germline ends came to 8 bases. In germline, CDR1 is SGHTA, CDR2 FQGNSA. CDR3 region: CASSLVPRNEQFF. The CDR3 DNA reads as TGTGCCAGCAGCTTAGTCCCTCGTAATGAGCAGTTCTTC.

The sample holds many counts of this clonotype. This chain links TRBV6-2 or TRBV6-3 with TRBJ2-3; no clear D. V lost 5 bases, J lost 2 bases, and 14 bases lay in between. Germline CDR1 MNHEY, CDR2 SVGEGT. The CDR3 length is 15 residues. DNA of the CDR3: TGTGCCAGCAGTACCCTTACTACCTTCACAGATACGCAGTATTTT. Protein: CASSTLTTFTDTQYF.

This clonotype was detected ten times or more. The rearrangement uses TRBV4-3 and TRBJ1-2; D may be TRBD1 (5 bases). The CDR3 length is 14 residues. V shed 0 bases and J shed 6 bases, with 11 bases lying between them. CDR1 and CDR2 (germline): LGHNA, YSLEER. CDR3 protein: CASSQDFRVDGYTF. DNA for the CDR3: TGCGCCAGCAGCCAAGATTTCAGGGTGGATGGCTACACCTTC.

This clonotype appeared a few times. CDR3 coding DNA: TGTGCCAGCAGCCAAAACGCCCCCGGGACTAGCGGGAGTTCGCCCTACAATGAGCAGTTCTTC. This gives the protein CASSQNAPGTSGSSPYNEQFF. The rearrangement uses TRBV3-1 and TRBJ2-1; TRBD2 agrees at 14 bases. The CDR3 length is 21 residues. Unmatched junction bases numbered 14, after V lost 2 bases and J lost 2 bases. Germline V gene lookup returns CDR1 LGHDT and CDR2 YNNKEL (reference sequence).

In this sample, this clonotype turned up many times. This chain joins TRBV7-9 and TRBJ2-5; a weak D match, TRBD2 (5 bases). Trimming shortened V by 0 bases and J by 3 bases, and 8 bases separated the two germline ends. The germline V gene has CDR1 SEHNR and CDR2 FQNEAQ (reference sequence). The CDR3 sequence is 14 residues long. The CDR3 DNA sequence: TGTGCCAGCAGCTTAGCGGGAGCCAAAGAGACCCAGTACTTC. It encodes CASSLAGAKETQYF. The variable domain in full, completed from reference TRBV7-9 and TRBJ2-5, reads DTGVSQNPRHKITKRGQNVTFRCDPISEHNRLYWYRQTLGQGPEFLTYFQNEAQLEKSRLLSDRFSAERPKGSFSTLEIQRTEQGDSAMYLCASSLAGAKETQYFGPGTRLLVL.

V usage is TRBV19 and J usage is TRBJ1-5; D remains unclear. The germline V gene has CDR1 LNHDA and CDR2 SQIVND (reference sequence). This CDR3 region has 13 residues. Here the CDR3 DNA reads TGTTGCCATTCCGGGAGGGAGGGTCAGCCCCAGCATTTT. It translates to CCHSGREGQPQHF.

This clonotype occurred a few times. CDR3 amino acids: CATSRERTGYHEQYF. The CDR3 nucleotides are TGTGCCACCAGCAGGGAAAGGACAGGGTATCACGAGCAGTACTTC. The chain recombines TRBV15 with TRBJ2-7; 8 bases line up with TRBD1. The germline CDR1 and CDR2 sequences are LNHNV and YYDKDF (reference sequence). This CDR3 is built from 15 residues. V dropped 3 bases and J dropped 5; count of bases not matched to a gene: 9.

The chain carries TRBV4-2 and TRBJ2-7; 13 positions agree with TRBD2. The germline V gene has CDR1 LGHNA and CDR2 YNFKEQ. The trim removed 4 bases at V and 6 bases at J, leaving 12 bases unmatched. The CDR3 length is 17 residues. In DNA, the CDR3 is TGTGCCAGCAGCCCCCCCTCTTTGACTAGCGGGAGGTTCGAGCAGTACTTC. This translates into CASSPPSLTSGRFEQYF.